The clone carrying this T cell receptor (beta chain) was found a few times. The antigen remains undetermined. For the second PCR, which ran for about 7 to 11 cycles, a sample-barcoded 5' primer and a J-beta primer mix were used. Paired-end reads containing CDR3 totaled no fewer than 2.5 million for each sample. TCRdb re-derived calls from the 5' RACE reads in MiXCR, one entry per CDR3 protein. The sample shows fewer than 1 million distinct CDR3 sequences, roughly 44% of them seen only once. These data belong to a study of blood T cells in healthy people across ages. Study as a whole: Capture via template switching afforded approximately one barcoded beta molecule per two T cells. Study-level points and caveats: It was not known whether donors were CMV positive (a possible confounder of expanded clonotype changes).

The germline V and J ends were trimmed by 2 bases and 7 bases, with 12 bases remaining between them. Germline assignment: CDR1 MNHEY and CDR2 SVGEGT. CDR3 length: 14 amino acids. The study isolated at least 6.5 million PBMCs from each sample. The specimen was blood. V and J are TRBV6-2 or TRBV6-3 and TRBJ2-4; D gene uncertain. The receptor comes from a man in his 60s in good health. CDR3 bases: TGTGCCAGCAGTTACGTGGGGAAGGGCAACATTCAGTACTTC. Translated, it gives CASSYVGKGNIQYF.